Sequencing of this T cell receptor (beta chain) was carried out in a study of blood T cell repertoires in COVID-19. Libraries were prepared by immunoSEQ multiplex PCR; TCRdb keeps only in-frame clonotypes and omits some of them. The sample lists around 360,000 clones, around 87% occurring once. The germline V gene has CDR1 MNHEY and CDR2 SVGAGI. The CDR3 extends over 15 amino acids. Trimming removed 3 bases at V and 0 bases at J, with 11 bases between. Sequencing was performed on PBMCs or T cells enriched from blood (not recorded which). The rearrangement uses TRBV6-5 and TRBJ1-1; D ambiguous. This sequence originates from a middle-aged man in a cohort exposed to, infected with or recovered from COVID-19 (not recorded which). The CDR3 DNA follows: TGTGCCAGCAGTTATTCCCAGTTCATGAACACTGAAGCTTTCTTT. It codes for CASSYSQFMNTEAFF.